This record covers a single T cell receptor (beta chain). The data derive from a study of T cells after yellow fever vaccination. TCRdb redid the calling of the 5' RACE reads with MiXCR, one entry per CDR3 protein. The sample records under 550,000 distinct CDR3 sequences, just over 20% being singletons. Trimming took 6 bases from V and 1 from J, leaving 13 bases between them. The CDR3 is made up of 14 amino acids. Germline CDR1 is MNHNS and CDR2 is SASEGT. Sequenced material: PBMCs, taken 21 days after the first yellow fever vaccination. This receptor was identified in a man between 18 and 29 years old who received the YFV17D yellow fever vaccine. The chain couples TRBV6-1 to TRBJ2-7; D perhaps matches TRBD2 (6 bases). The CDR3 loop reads CASSLGGRSYEQYV. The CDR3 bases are TGTGCCAGCAGCCTGGGGGGACGGTCCTACGAGCAGTACGTC.